The 15 T cell receptor beta chains given below trace back to one sample, sequenced in a study of response to subunit inactivated influenza vaccine. TCRdb passed the RT-PCR reads through MiXCR, listing each CDR3 protein once. The repertoire includes roughly 710,000 distinct CDR3 sequences, roughly 15% of them detected once, and 7.5% to 8% sits in the top ten. The sample consisted of PBMCs from blood, taken 14 days before vaccination. The receptors here all came from a man aged 50-59 years who received an inactivated influenza vaccine.

This clonotype was found a few times. The chain recombines TRBV6-2 or TRBV6-3 with TRBJ2-3; 7 bases line up with TRBD2. Germline V CDR1 and CDR2: MNHEY, SVGEGT. V gave up 2 bases and J gave up 5 bases; unmatched junction bases: 4. The CDR3 is made up of 14 amino acids. CDR3 DNA sequence: TGTGCCAGCAGTTACGCGGGGGAGGGAGATACGCAGTATTTT. Translation: CASSYAGEGDTQYF.

V is TRBV7-9 and J is TRBJ2-2; D call uncertain. CDR1 and CDR2 (germline): SEHNR, FQNEAQ (reference sequence). V was clipped by 8 bases and J by 4 bases, with 8 bases between them. This CDR3 has 12 amino acids. The CDR3 loop reads CASGDGTGELFF. The CDR3 bases are TGTGCCAGCGGAGACGGCACCGGGGAGCTGTTTTTT.

There are a few counts of this clonotype. V and J are TRBV27 and TRBJ2-2; weak D call: TRBD2 (5 bases). There are 13 residues in the CDR3. V was trimmed by 3 bases and J by 7 bases, leaving 9 bases between them. Germline values: CDR1 MNHEY, CDR2 SMNVEV (reference sequence). CDR3 sequence (DNA): TGTGCCAGCAGTTTCCTAGAGGGCGGGGAGCTGTTTTTT. Amino acid sequence: CASSFLEGGELFF.

This clonotype was observed a few times. The CDR3 DNA is TGTGCCAGCAGCGTAGAGGGTAGACCCTACGAGCAGTACTTC. This encodes CASSVEGRPYEQYF. The chain has TRBV9 and TRBJ2-7; the D is unclear. CDR1 and CDR2 (germline): SGDLS, YYNGEE. V dropped 0 bases and J dropped 2 bases, with 9 bases sitting between them. This CDR3 region has 14 residues.

This clonotype was recorded many times. The chain employs TRBV6-5 and TRBJ1-3; the D gene is possibly TRBD1 (6 bases). CDR1 and CDR2 (germline): MNHEY, SVGAGI. CDR3 length: 15 amino acids. V lost 4 bases and J lost 1, with 11 bases in between. The CDR3 spells CASSFEGGSGNTIYF. The DNA for the CDR3 is TGTGCCAGCAGTTTCGAAGGGGGGTCTGGAAACACCATATATTTT.

This clonotype occurred a few times. The V call is TRBV20-1, the J call TRBJ2-7, with TRBD2 identical over 12 bases. Germline CDR1 is DFQATT and CDR2 is SNEGSKA (reference sequence). Trimming removed 5 bases from V and 5 bases from J; junction bases left unmatched: 10. The CDR3 covers 15 residues. The CDR3 loop reads CSAPGLAGNRDEQYF. CDR3 nucleotides: TGCAGTGCTCCTGGACTAGCGGGAAATAGGGACGAGCAGTACTTC.

This chain joins TRBV12-3 or TRBV12-4 and TRBJ1-5; D is unresolved. V was trimmed by 3 bases and J by 5 bases, leaving 11 bases between them. This CDR3 is 14 amino acids long. The DNA for the CDR3 is TGTGCCAGCAGTTTGGGCTCCTCTTATCAGCCCCAGCATTTT. This sequence encodes CASSLGSSYQPQHF.

The chain combines TRBV5-1 with TRBJ2-2, with 8 bases identical to TRBD1. The CDR3 has 18 amino acids. From germline, CDR1 is SGHRS and CDR2 YFSETQ. Losses at the gene ends were 1 base for V and 1 base for J; bases not matched to a gene: 9. CDR3 nucleotide sequence: TGCGCCAGCAGCTTGAATATGCGTGGGACAGGGAACACCGGGGAGCTGTTTTTT. Its translation: CASSLNMRGTGNTGELFF.

This clonotype was seen a handful of times. The chain is built from TRBV6-1 and TRBJ1-5; possible D gene TRBD1, 5 bases. The germline V and J ends were trimmed by 0 bases and 0 bases, with 15 bases remaining between them. The CDR3 sequence is 18 residues long. CDR1 MNHNS and CDR2 SASEGT come from the germline V gene. The CDR3 DNA reads as TGTGCCAGCAGTGAAGCCACTTTAGACAGATATAGCAATCAGCCCCAGCATTTT. This sequence encodes CASSEATLDRYSNQPQHF.

This clonotype has more than one count but fewer than ten. The J gene is TRBJ2-5, the V gene TRBV11-2, with D possibly matching TRBD1 (5 bases). Trimming stripped 5 bases from V and 12 bases from J, with 19 bases between. Germline V gene data show CDR1 as SGHAT and CDR2 as FQNNGV. This CDR3 is built from 13 residues. The CDR3, as DNA: TGTGCCAGCAGCCCGAGTGGACAACCGATTAAGTACTTC. Its translation is CASSPSGQPIKYF.

The V call is TRBV20-1, the J call TRBJ2-7; 11 bases agree with TRBD2. J gave up 4 bases and V 1 base, and 3 bases lay outside the gene matches. Germline values: CDR1 DFQATT, CDR2 SNEGSKA (reference sequence). The CDR3 is made up of 14 amino acids. CDR3 DNA sequence: TGCAGTGCTAGAGCGGCTAGCGGGGGGTACGAGCAGTACTTC. The encoded protein is CSARAASGGYEQYF.

This clonotype was observed at least ten times. The genes are TRBV5-1 and TRBJ2-7; the D gene is possibly TRBD1 (7 bases). Per the germline V gene, CDR1 is SGHRS and CDR2 is YFSETQ. V was trimmed by 4 bases and J by 5 bases, leaving 13 bases between them. The CDR3 runs to 13 residues. In DNA, the CDR3 is TGCGCCAGCAGCCTAGGAGGGGGCAACGAGCAGTACTTC. Translated, it gives CASSLGGGNEQYF.

This clonotype was picked up a small number of times. The rearrangement joins TRBV10-3 to TRBJ2-1; weak D call: TRBD1 (5 bases). V shed 3 bases and J shed 0 bases, with 18 bases lying between them. This CDR3 has 18 residues. Germline V CDR1 and CDR2: ENHRY, SYGVKD. The CDR3 spells CAISESFGDSGSYNEQFF. The CDR3 coding sequence is TGTGCCATCAGTGAAAGTTTTGGCGACAGTGGCTCCTACAATGAGCAGTTCTTC.

At least ten counts were recorded for this clonotype. This chain joins TRBV5-1 and TRBJ2-3, with 7 nucleotides matching TRBD2. The junction had 5 bases not matched to a gene; V was cut back by 4 bases and J by 3 bases. The CDR3 spans 14 residues. Germline CDR1 is SGHRS and CDR2 is YFSETQ. The CDR3 is CASSLSGDTDTQYF. The CDR3 DNA reads TGCGCCAGCAGCCTGAGCGGGGATACAGATACGCAGTATTTT.

The V and J genes are TRBV3-1 and TRBJ1-4; a weak D match, TRBD1 (6 bases). CDR1 and CDR2 (germline): LGHDT, YNNKEL (reference sequence). This CDR3 spans 16 amino acids. V lost 5 bases and J lost 0, with 13 bases in between. CDR3 in amino acids: CASSTTGFATNEKLFF. As DNA, the CDR3 is TGTGCCAGCAGCACTACAGGGTTTGCAACTAATGAAAAACTGTTTTTT. The entire variable domain, with the rest obtained from reference TRBV3-1 and TRBJ1-4, is as follows: DTAVSQTPKYLVTQMGNDKSIKCEQNLGHDTMYWYKQDSKKFLKIMFSYNNKELIINETVPNRFSPKSPDKAHLNLHINSLELGDSAVYFCASSTTGFATNEKLFFGSGTQLSVL.